This is a list of T cell receptor beta chains from one sample in a study of regulatory dendritic cells for organ transplantation. Clones were read by immunoSEQ multiplex PCR, and TCRdb kept only the in-frame ones, dropping some. In the table there are 13,000 or so clones, 62% of which are singletons. These receptors have no known antigen. The source material was naive CD8+ T cells from blood cultured with dendritic cells. The receptor set was obtained from a human donor in good health. CDR3s include the opening cysteine and the closing phenylalanine or tryptophan. The order of the fields is CDR3 DNA, CDR3 protein, clone size, V gene, J gene, D gene. A D gene is named only where the DNA matches it firmly. Only some rows state a clone size, as once, few, many or a class for expanded clones.

CDR3nt: TGTGCCAGCACCCCCAGGAGAAGGGGGAACACTGAAGCTTTCTTT
CDR3aa: CASTPRRRGNTEAFF
abundance: -
v_gene: TRBV2
j_gene: TRBJ1-1
d_gene: -

CDR3nt: TGTGCCAGCAGCCGCAGCGGGGGCGGGACCGGGGAGCTGTTTTTT
CDR3aa: CASSRSGGGTGELFF
abundance: -
v_gene: TRBV6-5
j_gene: TRBJ2-2
d_gene: TRBD2

CDR3nt: TGTGCCAGCAGCTTAAGGGACAGGGGGAGGAATGAGCAGTTCTTC
CDR3aa: CASSLRDRGRNEQFF
abundance: -
v_gene: TRBV13
j_gene: TRBJ2-1
d_gene: TRBD1

CDR3nt: TGTGCCAGCAGCCCCGGGACAGAAGCTTTCTTT
CDR3aa: CASSPGTEAFF
abundance: -
v_gene: TRBV7-9
j_gene: TRBJ1-1
d_gene: -

CDR3nt: TGCGCCAGCAGCCAAGATCGTTCCGGGAACTCCTACGAGCAGTACTTC
CDR3aa: CASSQDRSGNSYEQYF
abundance: -
v_gene: TRBV4-3
j_gene: TRBJ2-7
d_gene: -

CDR3nt: TGTGCCATCAGCGGCCCGATCGTGGGACAGGGAAGAAGCAGAGGTGAAGCTTTCTTT
CDR3aa: CAISGPIVGQGRSRGEAFF
abundance: -
v_gene: TRBV10-3
j_gene: TRBJ1-1
d_gene: TRBD1

CDR3nt: TGTGCCAGCAGCTCGACAGTTAGCTCCTATAATTCACCCCTCCACTTT
CDR3aa: CASSSTVSSYNSPLHF
abundance: -
v_gene: TRBV5-4
j_gene: TRBJ1-6
d_gene: -

CDR3nt: TGTGCCAGCAGTGACCTTGCGGTAGCCAAAAACATTCAGTACTTC
CDR3aa: CASSDLAVAKNIQYF
abundance: -
v_gene: TRBV2
j_gene: TRBJ2-4
d_gene: -

CDR3nt: TGTGCCAGCAGCTCGAACGACAGGGATCGGGAGCAGTACTTC
CDR3aa: CASSSNDRDREQYF
abundance: -
v_gene: TRBV11-2
j_gene: TRBJ2-7
d_gene: TRBD1

CDR3nt: TGTGCCAGCAGCCTAGGGGCGTCATGGCGTGAAAAACTGTTTTTT
CDR3aa: CASSLGASWREKLFF
abundance: -
v_gene: TRBV5-6
j_gene: TRBJ1-4
d_gene: -

CDR3nt: TGTGCCAGCAGCCAAGAAGGGACATCTGGAAACACCATATATTTT
CDR3aa: CASSQEGTSGNTIYF
abundance: -
v_gene: TRBV4-2
j_gene: TRBJ1-3
d_gene: -

CDR3nt: TGTGCCAGCAGTCCCGGGACAGGGGTTGAAAAACTGTTTTTT
CDR3aa: CASSPGTGVEKLFF
abundance: -
v_gene: TRBV6-5
j_gene: TRBJ1-4
d_gene: TRBD1

CDR3nt: TGTGCCAGCGGCCGGGACACCTGGAACACCGGGGAGCTGTTTTTT
CDR3aa: CASGRDTWNTGELFF
abundance: -
v_gene: TRBV2
j_gene: TRBJ2-2
d_gene: -

CDR3nt: TGTGCCAGCAACTTTGGGGGGGACTCCTACAATGAGCAGTTCTTC
CDR3aa: CASNFGGDSYNEQFF
abundance: -
v_gene: TRBV2
j_gene: TRBJ2-1
d_gene: TRBD2

CDR3nt: TGTGCCAGCAACCCCAGGCAGGGTATAGATACGCAGTATTTT
CDR3aa: CASNPRQGIDTQYF
abundance: few
v_gene: TRBV2
j_gene: TRBJ2-3
d_gene: -

CDR3nt: TGTGCCAGCAGCCCCGAGGACAGGGTCCAAGAGACCCAGTACTTC
CDR3aa: CASSPEDRVQETQYF
abundance: few
v_gene: TRBV9
j_gene: TRBJ2-5
d_gene: TRBD1

CDR3nt: TGTGCCAGTAGCCCCCCCGGGACAGGGAAAAACATTCAGTACTTC
CDR3aa: CASSPPGTGKNIQYF
abundance: -
v_gene: TRBV19
j_gene: TRBJ2-4
d_gene: TRBD1

CDR3nt: TGTGCCAGCAGCTCGGACAGGGACAATGAGCAGTTCTTC
CDR3aa: CASSSDRDNEQFF
abundance: -
v_gene: TRBV13
j_gene: TRBJ2-1
d_gene: TRBD1

CDR3nt: TGTGCCAGCAGGAGGACTAGCGGCTCCTACGAGCAGTACTTC
CDR3aa: CASRRTSGSYEQYF
abundance: -
v_gene: TRBV27
j_gene: TRBJ2-7
d_gene: TRBD2

CDR3nt: TGTGCCAGCTCACCGAGGGACAGCTCAACTAATGAAAAACTGTTTTTT
CDR3aa: CASSPRDSSTNEKLFF
abundance: -
v_gene: TRBV18
j_gene: TRBJ1-4
d_gene: TRBD1

CDR3nt: TGTGCCAGCAGTCTACCTAGCGGGGCGAACACCGGGGAGCTGTTTTTT
CDR3aa: CASSLPSGANTGELFF
abundance: -
v_gene: TRBV27
j_gene: TRBJ2-2
d_gene: TRBD2

CDR3nt: TGTGCCAGCAGTGAAAGGGGACTAGAGACCCAGTACTTC
CDR3aa: CASSERGLETQYF
abundance: -
v_gene: TRBV6-1
j_gene: TRBJ2-5
d_gene: -

CDR3nt: TGTGCCAGCAGCTTAAGGGGTAGCGGACACTCCTACAATGAGCAGTTCTTC
CDR3aa: CASSLRGSGHSYNEQFF
abundance: few
v_gene: TRBV7-3
j_gene: TRBJ2-1
d_gene: -

CDR3nt: TGTGCCAGCAGCGTTGCAGGGGGCGCGGGCTATGGCTACACCTTC
CDR3aa: CASSVAGGAGYGYTF
abundance: -
v_gene: TRBV9
j_gene: TRBJ1-2
d_gene: TRBD1

CDR3nt: TGCGCCAGCAGCCAAGCCGACGACTGGCAAGAGACCCAGTACTTC
CDR3aa: CASSQADDWQETQYF
abundance: -
v_gene: TRBV4-1
j_gene: TRBJ2-5
d_gene: -

CDR3nt: TGTGCCGGCAGCCCCGGACAGGGACCGAATGAGCAGTTCTTC
CDR3aa: CAGSPGQGPNEQFF
abundance: -
v_gene: TRBV7-9
j_gene: TRBJ2-1
d_gene: TRBD1

CDR3nt: TGTGCCAGCAGCCAATGGGGCAGGGGGCTCACCGGGGAGCTGTTTTTT
CDR3aa: CASSQWGRGLTGELFF
abundance: few
v_gene: TRBV14
j_gene: TRBJ2-2
d_gene: TRBD1

CDR3nt: TGTGCCAGCAGTTACGGGACAGCCTCCTACGAGCAGTACTTC
CDR3aa: CASSYGTASYEQYF
abundance: -
v_gene: TRBV6-5
j_gene: TRBJ2-7
d_gene: TRBD1

CDR3nt: TGTGCCAGCAGCTTGGCGGACACCGCCTATGGCTACACCTTC
CDR3aa: CASSLADTAYGYTF
abundance: -
v_gene: TRBV5-6
j_gene: TRBJ1-2
d_gene: -

CDR3nt: TGTGCCAGCAACTCCGGGACTAGCGGGGGGGCCTCCTACAATGAGCAGTTCTTC
CDR3aa: CASNSGTSGGASYNEQFF
abundance: -
v_gene: TRBV11-3
j_gene: TRBJ2-1
d_gene: TRBD2

CDR3nt: TGTGCCAGCAGCTCAGGGGGTAGCAATCAGCCCCAGCATTTT
CDR3aa: CASSSGGSNQPQHF
abundance: -
v_gene: TRBV7-9
j_gene: TRBJ1-5
d_gene: TRBD1

CDR3nt: TGCGCCAGCAGTGAGATCGGGGGCAATGAGCAGTTCTTC
CDR3aa: CASSEIGGNEQFF
abundance: few
v_gene: TRBV10-2
j_gene: TRBJ2-1
d_gene: -

CDR3nt: TGCGCCAGCAGTAGTTTAGGAGGGACTAGTCTCTACAATGAGCAGTTCTTC
CDR3aa: CASSSLGGTSLYNEQFF
abundance: -
v_gene: TRBV5-1
j_gene: TRBJ2-1
d_gene: TRBD2

CDR3nt: TGTGCCACCCTAAGTCGAGACAGGATTAACACTGAAGCTTTCTTT
CDR3aa: CATLSRDRINTEAFF
abundance: few
v_gene: TRBV19
j_gene: TRBJ1-1
d_gene: -

CDR3nt: TGCGCCAGCAGCTTGGAGGGTCCCGCGGGAGAAAAACTGTTTTTT
CDR3aa: CASSLEGPAGEKLFF
abundance: few
v_gene: TRBV5-1
j_gene: TRBJ1-4
d_gene: -

CDR3nt: TGTGCCACCAGCAGAGATAGGGGTATAGGAAACACCATATATTTT
CDR3aa: CATSRDRGIGNTIYF
abundance: -
v_gene: TRBV15
j_gene: TRBJ1-3
d_gene: -

CDR3nt: TGTGCCAGCAGCGGTGATCAGGGGAATGGCAATCAGCCCCAGCATTTT
CDR3aa: CASSGDQGNGNQPQHF
abundance: -
v_gene: TRBV5-5
j_gene: TRBJ1-5
d_gene: -

CDR3nt: TGTGCCAGCAGCCAAGATGAACAGCTCTACGAGCAGTACTTC
CDR3aa: CASSQDEQLYEQYF
abundance: -
v_gene: TRBV4-2
j_gene: TRBJ2-7
d_gene: -

CDR3nt: TGTGCCAGTAGTATTGTGGAGTACAATGAGCAGTTCTTC
CDR3aa: CASSIVEYNEQFF
abundance: -
v_gene: TRBV19
j_gene: TRBJ2-1
d_gene: -

CDR3nt: TGTGCCAGCAGCCCAACAGGGCTGAACACTGAAGCTTTCTTT
CDR3aa: CASSPTGLNTEAFF
abundance: -
v_gene: TRBV16
j_gene: TRBJ1-1
d_gene: -

CDR3nt: TGTGCCAGCAGTGAAAGTCCAGGGTACCAAGAGACCCAGTACTTC
CDR3aa: CASSESPGYQETQYF
abundance: -
v_gene: TRBV2
j_gene: TRBJ2-5
d_gene: -

CDR3nt: TGCGCCAGCAGTGAGAGGCGGGGGGGCCATGAGCAGTTCTTC
CDR3aa: CASSERRGGHEQFF
abundance: -
v_gene: TRBV10-1
j_gene: TRBJ2-1
d_gene: TRBD2

CDR3nt: TGTGCCAGCAGTTTATCTCCGAATGAGCAGTTCTTC
CDR3aa: CASSLSPNEQFF
abundance: -
v_gene: TRBV27
j_gene: TRBJ2-1
d_gene: -

CDR3nt: TGTGCCAGCAGCCCCCCGACAGGGGAAGGCACTGAAGCTTTCTTT
CDR3aa: CASSPPTGEGTEAFF
abundance: -
v_gene: TRBV5-6
j_gene: TRBJ1-1
d_gene: TRBD1

CDR3nt: TGTGCCAGCAGCGAGCTGAACACCGGGGAGCTGTTTTTT
CDR3aa: CASSELNTGELFF
abundance: -
v_gene: TRBV14
j_gene: TRBJ2-2
d_gene: -

CDR3nt: TGCGCCAGCAGCCAAGATTCGGAGGGCAGGTCCTATAATTCACCCCTCCACTTT
CDR3aa: CASSQDSEGRSYNSPLHF
abundance: few
v_gene: TRBV4-1
j_gene: TRBJ1-6
d_gene: -

CDR3nt: TGTGCCAGCAGCGAGGAGGGGCGCGTGGGAACTGAAGCTTTCTTT
CDR3aa: CASSEEGRVGTEAFF
abundance: once
v_gene: TRBV9
j_gene: TRBJ1-1
d_gene: -

CDR3nt: TGTGCCAGCCGGGACTACACCGCCGAGCAGTACTTC
CDR3aa: CASRDYTAEQYF
abundance: few
v_gene: TRBV6-1
j_gene: TRBJ2-7
d_gene: TRBD2

CDR3nt: TGTGCCAGCAGCTTAGAAGTCGGTGGTGACTACGAGCAGTACTTC
CDR3aa: CASSLEVGGDYEQYF
abundance: -
v_gene: TRBV7-2
j_gene: TRBJ2-7
d_gene: -

CDR3nt: TGTGCCAGCAGCCTAGGACATGAAGCTTTCTTT
CDR3aa: CASSLGHEAFF
abundance: -
v_gene: TRBV6-1
j_gene: TRBJ1-1
d_gene: -